The T cell receptor (beta chain) described here comes from a study of beta chain features in type 1 diabetes. Study-wide points: Compared to healthy donors, patients appeared to have naive, central memory and Treg TCRB repertoires that were more alike.

Expressed TCRB transcripts were sequenced after all isolated RNA was converted to cDNA. Using immunoSEQ multiplex PCR, the repertoire was profiled, and TCRdb retains in-frame clones only, with some absent. This sample has hundreds of thousands of clones, with approximately 12% found just once. Germline lookup yields CDR1 GTSNPN and CDR2 SVGIG (reference sequence). V lost 5 bases and J lost 3, with 8 bases in between. CDR3 size: 12 residues. This clone has just a few counts. Its cognate antigen is unknown. The sequencing input was naive CD4+ T cells from blood. This TCR was sampled from a man aged 18 to 30 in good health. The chain uses TRBV30 and TRBJ1-5; a weak D match, TRBD1 (5 bases). In DNA, the CDR3 is TGTGCCTGGGGGGGGATCAATCAGCCCCAGCATTTT. Its translation: CAWGGINQPQHF.